These 14 T cell receptor beta chains were sequenced from one sample in a study of T cells after yellow fever vaccination. TCRdb passed the 5' RACE reads through MiXCR, listing each CDR3 protein once. The sample has 300,000 to 450,000 distinct CDR3 sequences, about 7.8% seen once; the top ten hold around 17%. The material sequenced was PBMCs, taken about 41 days after the first yellow fever vaccination. These receptors originate from a man aged 18-30 years who received the YFV17D yellow fever vaccine.

This clonotype was found many times. The J gene is TRBJ2-4, the V gene TRBV5-1; 7 bases match TRBD2. The trim removed 4 bases at V and 5 bases at J, leaving 9 bases unmatched. Germline V gives CDR1 SGHRS, CDR2 YFSETQ. The CDR3 sequence is 15 residues long. The CDR3 sequence: CASSPPGGLQNIQYF. Here the CDR3 DNA reads TGCGCCAGCAGCCCACCGGGGGGTCTTCAAAACATTCAGTACTTC.

V usage is TRBV2 and J usage is TRBJ2-6, with TRBD1 identical over 9 bases. CDR3 length: 15 residues. Germline assignment: CDR1 SNHLY and CDR2 FYNNEI. V was pared by 7 bases and J by 4 bases, with 5 bases of the junction left unmatched. The DNA of the CDR3 is TGTGCCAGCAACACAGGGGGCGACGGGGCCAACGTCCTGACTTTC. This translates into CASNTGGDGANVLTF.

The chain employs TRBV20-1 and TRBJ2-7; D call uncertain. CDR3 size: 16 residues. The germline V gene has CDR1 DFQATT and CDR2 SNEGSKA (reference sequence). V was cut by 3 bases and J by 2 bases, with 20 bases left in between. CDR3 in DNA: TGCAGTGCTAGCCGCCCCCGGATCAACAGTCCCTACGAGCAGTACTTC. It encodes CSASRPRINSPYEQYF.

This clonotype was detected ten times or more. This sequence joins TRBV2 and TRBJ2-5; 7 bases are shared with TRBD1. CDR1 is SNHLY, CDR2 FYNNEI, per germline. J gave up 1 base and V 8 bases, and 7 bases lay outside the gene matches. The CDR3 has 14 amino acids. CDR3: CASVTQGTQETQYF. The CDR3 nucleotides read TGTGCCAGCGTGACACAGGGGACCCAAGAGACCCAGTACTTC. Drawing the rest from reference TRBV2 and TRBJ2-5, the complete variable domain is EPEVTQTPSHQVTQMGQEVILRCVPISNHLYFYWYRQILGQKVEFLVSFYNNEISEKSEIFDDQFSVERPDGSNFTLKIRSTKLEDSAMYFCASVTQGTQETQYFGPGTRLLVL.

V gene TRBV5-4 combines with J gene TRBJ2-4; D might be TRBD1 or TRBD2, each matching 7 bases. This CDR3 is built from 16 residues. Germline assignment: CDR1 SGHNT and CDR2 YYREEE (reference sequence). Trimming took off 0 bases at V and 7 bases at J, with 17 bases between the two ends. The CDR3 loop is CASSLEGAGAGNIQYF. The CDR3 DNA sequence: TGTGCCAGCAGCTTGGAGGGGGCGGGGGCAGGGAACATTCAGTACTTC.

This rearrangement joins TRBV11-2 to TRBJ2-5; TRBD2 is a possible D gene (6 bases). The V and J ends lost 1 base and 1 base respectively, with 10 bases between them. CDR1 and CDR2 (germline): SGHAT, FQNNGV. The CDR3 is made up of 15 amino acids. This CDR3 is CASSLGAGSQETQYF. In nucleotides, the CDR3 is TGTGCCAGCAGCTTAGGGGCGGGGTCCCAAGAGACCCAGTACTTC.

The V and J genes are TRBV15 and TRBJ2-2; tentative D call: TRBD1 (5 bases). Trimming removed 8 bases at V and 1 base at J, with 11 bases between. This CDR3 spans 14 amino acids. Germline loops: CDR1 LNHNV, CDR2 YYDKDF (reference sequence). CDR3 sequence: CATARDVNTGELFF. The CDR3 DNA sequence: TGTGCCACCGCCAGGGATGTGAACACCGGGGAGCTGTTTTTT.

The J gene is TRBJ1-2, the V gene TRBV7-9; TRBD1 agrees at 7 bases. Germline-derived CDR1 and CDR2 are SEHNR and FQNEAQ (reference sequence). The trim removed 1 base at V and 4 bases at J, leaving 6 bases unmatched. This CDR3 is built from 15 residues. CDR3 loop: CASSLDIGGGYGYTF. DNA of the CDR3: TGTGCCAGCAGCTTAGATATAGGGGGCGGCTATGGCTACACCTTC.

This clonotype has ten or more counts. V is TRBV12-3 or TRBV12-4 and J is TRBJ2-2; 9 nucleotides match TRBD1. Trimming at V came to 5 bases and at J to 4 bases, leaving 5 bases not matched to a gene. This CDR3 is 15 amino acids long. The CDR3 protein is CASSTPDRGTGELFF. CDR3 DNA sequence: TGTGCCAGCAGTACCCCGGACAGGGGCACCGGGGAGCTGTTTTTT.

In its sample, this clonotype was seen a few times. This chain joins TRBV27 and TRBJ2-6; D ambiguous. Germline CDR1 reads MNHEY; CDR2 reads SMNVEV (reference sequence). The germline V and J ends were trimmed by 3 bases and 3 bases, with 9 bases remaining between them. This CDR3 has 15 amino acids. The chain's CDR3 is CASSFSSGGANVLTF. DNA of the CDR3: TGTGCCAGCAGTTTTTCGTCTGGTGGGGCCAACGTCCTGACTTTC.

The genes are TRBV15 and TRBJ1-1; D is undetermined. The germline gives CDR1 LNHNV, CDR2 YYDKDF (reference sequence). V dropped 5 bases and J dropped 5 bases, with 18 bases sitting between them. The CDR3 consists of 15 residues. CDR3 bases: TGTGCCACCAGCGGACGACCAACTGTTAGGACTGAAGCTTTCTTT. Protein product: CATSGRPTVRTEAFF.

This clonotype occurred many times. This sequence joins TRBV12-3 or TRBV12-4 and TRBJ2-2; weak D call: TRBD1 (6 bases). The CDR3 covers 13 residues. V lost 4 bases and J 6 bases, leaving 9 bases between the germline ends. CDR3 loop: CASSYRAPGELFF. The DNA of the CDR3 is TGTGCCAGCAGTTACAGGGCCCCCGGGGAGCTGTTTTTT.

CDR3 in amino acids: CASSWEPELTDTQYF. CDR3 DNA: TGTGCCAGCAGCTGGGAACCCGAGCTCACAGATACGCAGTATTTT. The rearrangement joins TRBV2 to TRBJ2-3, with D unclear. With 6 bases removed from V and 2 bases from J, the gap between germline ends came to 15 bases. The CDR3 sequence is 15 residues long. Germline-derived CDR1 and CDR2 are SNHLY and FYNNEI.

V and J are TRBV6-1 and TRBJ2-2; TRBD2 matches at 8 bases. The J segment lost 7 bases and the V segment lost 6 bases, leaving 13 bases of the junction unmatched. CDR1 and CDR2 from the germline V gene are MNHNS and SASEGT. CDR3 size: 16 residues. DNA for the CDR3: TGTGCCAGCAGGCCCTCCGGGGGGGCCCTTGGCGGGGAGCTGTTTTTT. It is translated as CASRPSGGALGGELFF.